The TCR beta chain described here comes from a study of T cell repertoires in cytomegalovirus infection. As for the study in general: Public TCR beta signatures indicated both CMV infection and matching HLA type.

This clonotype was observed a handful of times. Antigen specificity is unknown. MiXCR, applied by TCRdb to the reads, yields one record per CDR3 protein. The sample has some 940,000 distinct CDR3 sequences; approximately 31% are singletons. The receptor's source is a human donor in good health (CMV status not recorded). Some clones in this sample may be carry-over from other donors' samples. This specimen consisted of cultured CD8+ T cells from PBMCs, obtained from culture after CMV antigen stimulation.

CDR3 sequence (DNA): TGCAGCGTTGAATTGGCTATGTTTGCAGATACGCAGTATTTT. Translation gives CSVELAMFADTQYF. This sequence joins TRBV29-1 and TRBJ2-3; D remains ambiguous. The CDR3 is made up of 14 amino acids. Trimming removed 2 bases from V and 4 bases from J, with 13 bases in between. Germline CDR1 and CDR2: SQVTM and ANQGSEA.